This T cell receptor (beta chain) was identified in a study of T cell repertoires in aging, cancer and after chemotherapy. Study-wide context: Donor ages fell into six groups from 30 or younger up to 70 or older. Over several months to years, re-sampled healthy donor repertoires clearly shared clones. The whole study produced a dataset of approximately 10 million TCR reads.

V gave up 4 bases and J gave up 3 bases, with 13 bases separating them. The CDR3 is made up of 14 amino acids. In regard to this clonotype: Its antigen is not identified.

Amplification of TCR beta used genomic DNA extracted from peripheral blood. Study conclusions and caveats: Loss of evenness, beyond lost richness, contributed to age-related TCR diversity decline in cancer patients.

TRB rearrangements spanning V, D and J were amplified using mixed TRB-A/B primers. TCRdb re-analysed the multiplex PCR reads in MiXCR, keeping a single row per CDR3 protein. This table has 8,500 to 10,000 distinct CDR3 sequences, less than 45% appearing once. The receptor comes from a human donor in good health. Source material: blood. This rearrangement joins TRBV12-3 or TRBV12-4 to TRBJ2-7; TRBD2 is a possible D gene (7 bases). The CDR3 loop reads CASSSWGGNYEQYF. DNA for the CDR3: TGTGCCAGCAGTTCCTGGGGGGGCAACTACGAGCAGTACTTC.